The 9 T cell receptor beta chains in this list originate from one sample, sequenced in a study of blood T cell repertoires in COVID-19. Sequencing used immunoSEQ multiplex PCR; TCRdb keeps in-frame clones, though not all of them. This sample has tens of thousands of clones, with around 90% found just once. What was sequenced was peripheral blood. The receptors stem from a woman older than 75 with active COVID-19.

The CDR3, as DNA: TGCGCCAGCAGCTTGGCCTTGGGACAGGTAGATGGCTACACCTTC. As protein: CASSLALGQVDGYTF. The chain is built from TRBV5-1 and TRBJ1-2; 8 bases align to TRBD1. The length of the CDR3 is 15 residues. Per germline, CDR1 SGHRS and CDR2 YFSETQ. Trimming at V came to 0 bases and at J to 6 bases, leaving 7 bases not matched to a gene.

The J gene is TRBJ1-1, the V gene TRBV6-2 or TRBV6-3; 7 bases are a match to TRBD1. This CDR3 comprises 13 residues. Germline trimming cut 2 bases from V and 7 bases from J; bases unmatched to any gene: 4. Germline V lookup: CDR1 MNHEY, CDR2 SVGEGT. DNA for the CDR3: TGTGCCAGCAGTTACCCAGGGGGTGATGAAGCTTTCTTT. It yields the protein CASSYPGGDEAFF.

Here the CDR3 reads CASSPMGASGDNEQFF. The CDR3 DNA sequence: TGTGCCAGCAGCCCCATGGGGGCTAGCGGGGACAATGAGCAGTTCTTC. The chain carries TRBV4-2 and TRBJ2-1, with 9 bases that match TRBD2. CDR1 is LGHNA and CDR2 is YNFKEQ in the germline V gene. The CDR3 sequence is 16 residues long. Germline trimming cut 4 bases from V and 5 bases from J; bases unmatched to any gene: 9.

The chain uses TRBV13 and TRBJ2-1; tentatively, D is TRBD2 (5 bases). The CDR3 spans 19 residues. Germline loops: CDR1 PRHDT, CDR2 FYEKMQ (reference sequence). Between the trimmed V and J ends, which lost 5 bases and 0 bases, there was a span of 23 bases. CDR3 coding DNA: TGTGCCAGCAGCCCAGACGTTGTCGGACTGCTAGCCTCCTACAATGAGCAGTTCTTC. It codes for CASSPDVVGLLASYNEQFF.

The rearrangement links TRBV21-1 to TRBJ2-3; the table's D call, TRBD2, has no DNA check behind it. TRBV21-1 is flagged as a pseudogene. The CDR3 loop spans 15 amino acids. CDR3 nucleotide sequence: TGTGCCAGCAGCACTCGGGGGACGGGTTTTGATACGCAGTATTTT. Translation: CASSTRGTGFDTQYF.

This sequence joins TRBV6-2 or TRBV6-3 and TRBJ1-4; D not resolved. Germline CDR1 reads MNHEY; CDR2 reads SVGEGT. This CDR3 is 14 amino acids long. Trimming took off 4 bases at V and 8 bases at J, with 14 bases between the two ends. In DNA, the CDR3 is TGTGCCAGCAGTTTCATTCACTCGGGGGAAAAACTGTTTTTT. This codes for CASSFIHSGEKLFF.

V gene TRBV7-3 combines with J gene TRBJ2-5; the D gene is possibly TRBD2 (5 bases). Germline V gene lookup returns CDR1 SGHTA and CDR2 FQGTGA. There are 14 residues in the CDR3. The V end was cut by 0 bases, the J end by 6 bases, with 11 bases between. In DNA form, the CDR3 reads TGTGCCAGCAGCTTAACGTCCGCTAGCCAGACCCAGTACTTC. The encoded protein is CASSLTSASQTQYF.

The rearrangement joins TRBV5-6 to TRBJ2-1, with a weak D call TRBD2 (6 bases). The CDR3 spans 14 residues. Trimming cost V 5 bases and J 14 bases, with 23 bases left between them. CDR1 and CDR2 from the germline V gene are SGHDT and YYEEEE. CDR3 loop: CASSLGASEYKEFF. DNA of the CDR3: TGTGCCAGCAGTCTAGGCGCTAGCGAGTATAAGGAGTTCTTC.

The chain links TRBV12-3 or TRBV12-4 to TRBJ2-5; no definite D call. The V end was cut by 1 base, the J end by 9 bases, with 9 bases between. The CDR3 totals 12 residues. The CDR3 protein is CASSLERSAQYF. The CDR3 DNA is TGTGCCAGCAGTTTAGAGAGGTCAGCCCAGTACTTC.